This T cell receptor (beta chain) was identified during a study of blood T cell repertoires in COVID-19. Study information: Acute and convalescent COVID-19 samples came from the United States, Italy and Spain. The cDNA or gDNA used as material had been derived from T cells, B-cell-depleted T cells, or PBMCs.

The germline CDR1 and CDR2 sequences are MNHEY and SVGEGT. This CDR3 region has 15 residues. The germline V and J ends were trimmed by 5 bases and 4 bases, with 14 bases remaining between them. Here immunoSEQ multiplex PCR was the method, and the copy in TCRdb shows in-frame clones only, minus some. Of 450,000 or so clones in the sample, nearly 90% were seen once. The chain has TRBV6-2 or TRBV6-3 and TRBJ2-2; weak D call: TRBD2 (5 bases). This receptor was identified in a man aged 18 to 30 with COVID-19, enrolled during active disease. The sample consisted of peripheral blood. CDR3 DNA sequence: TGTGCCAGCAGTCCAACGTTGGCGGGCACCGGGGAGCTGTTTTTT. Protein: CASSPTLAGTGELFF.